This entry concerns a single T cell receptor (beta chain). In the source study's methods: Amplified reference gene primers provided the basis for estimating nucleated cell counts. Profiling relied on immunoSEQ multiplex PCR, and the TCRdb table lists in-frame clones only, not all of them. D and trimming come from the DNA, and the V and J calls and clone size come from that table. The sample carries about 160,000 clones, approximately 85% recorded once. The data belong to a study of blood T cell repertoires in COVID-19. Study-wide background: Sources were T cells, B-cell-depleted T cells, or PBMCs; the material itself was cDNA or gDNA.

This clonotype originated in a woman in her forties or fifties with COVID-19, enrolled during active disease. Sequencing used peripheral blood.

CDR3: CASTVTGELFF. The CDR3 DNA sequence: TGCGCCAGCACCGTCACCGGGGAGCTGTTTTTT. The chain links TRBV5-1 to TRBJ2-2, with no clear D. This CDR3 spans 11 amino acids. V was pared by 6 bases and J by 4 bases, with 4 bases between. Germline assignment: CDR1 SGHRS and CDR2 YFSETQ. The complete variable domain, with remaining parts taken from reference TRBV5-1 and TRBJ2-2, reads KAGVTQTPRYLIKTRGQQVTLSCSPISGHRSVSWYQQTPGQGLQFLFEYFSETQRNKGNFPGRFSGRQFSNSRSEMNVSTLELGDSALYLCASTVTGELFFGEGSRLTVL.